Below, 13 T cell receptor beta chains from the same sample are listed, as sequenced in a study of a mutant IDH1 vaccine in newly diagnosed glioma. Their specific antigens are unknown. Time point denoted: week 35, safety follow-up. A single vaccine dose contained 300 ug of mutant IDH1 20-mer peptide, and topical imiquimod was used with it. Clones were sequenced by immunoSEQ multiplex PCR, and TCRdb holds only the in-frame ones, with some missing. The sample includes about 58,000 clones, 81% of them seen just once. The material sequenced was PBMCs, taken from a glioma patient whose treatment included an IDH1 peptide vaccine. These receptors originate from a man aged 35 to 55 with glioma.

This clone was counted only a few times. The chain is built from TRBV9 and TRBJ1-5; no clear D. CDR3 length equals 14 residues. Germline assignment: CDR1 SGDLS and CDR2 YYNGEE. Trimming cost V 0 bases and J 3 bases, with 7 bases left between them. The DNA of the CDR3 is TGTGCCAGCAGCGTAGGACACGCCAATCAGCCCCAGCATTTT. Translating it yields CASSVGHANQPQHF.

The rearrangement uses TRBV6-5 and TRBJ1-2, with no clear D. Germline CDR1 is MNHEY and CDR2 is SVGAGI. V lost 2 bases, J lost 4 bases, and 2 bases lay in between. The CDR3 runs 11 residues. As DNA, the CDR3 is TGTGCCAGCAGTTACGGCTATGGCTACACCTTC. Residues: CASSYGYGYTF.

This sequence joins TRBV10-2 and TRBJ2-3; 9 bases match TRBD2. V lost 7 bases to trimming and J lost 2 bases; unmatched junction nucleotides: 10. This CDR3 region has 16 residues. Germline assignment: CDR1 WSHSY and CDR2 SAAADI. The CDR3 nucleotides are TGCGCCAGCATCAGAGAGGTAGCGGGGGCCACAGATACGCAGTATTTT. It yields the protein CASIREVAGATDTQYF.

The V call is TRBV9, the J call TRBJ2-3, with TRBD2 matching over 8 bases. Unmatched junction bases numbered 7, after V lost 7 bases and J lost 0 bases. The germline gives CDR1 SGDLS, CDR2 YYNGEE. The CDR3 is made up of 15 amino acids. Here the CDR3 reads CASGTSGSSTDTQYF. The CDR3 coding sequence is TGTGCCAGCGGAACTAGCGGTTCTAGCACAGATACGCAGTATTTT.

V is TRBV2 and J is TRBJ2-7; 14 bases are a match to TRBD2. This CDR3 has 15 amino acids. The junction had 5 bases not matched to a gene; V was cut back by 7 bases and J by 3 bases. Germline CDR1 reads SNHLY; CDR2 reads FYNNEI. The CDR3: CASTPGLAGVYEQYF. The CDR3 region has the DNA TGTGCCAGCACCCCGGGACTAGCGGGGGTCTACGAGCAGTACTTC.

This clone was seen more than once but under ten times. This chain joins TRBV7-2 and TRBJ1-6; D not resolved. The CDR3 has 14 amino acids. Germline V gene sequence: CDR1 SGHTA, CDR2 FQGNSA. Between the trimmed V and J ends, which lost 2 bases and 5 bases, there was a span of 7 bases. As DNA, the CDR3 is TGTGCCAGCAGCTTAAGCCCGGATAATTCACCCCTCCACTTT. Protein product: CASSLSPDNSPLHF.

The chain carries TRBV5-1 and TRBJ1-4; D not certain. V was cut by 0 bases and J by 6 bases, with 12 bases left in between. CDR3 length: 15 amino acids. Germline values: CDR1 SGHRS, CDR2 YFSETQ. The CDR3, as DNA: TGCGCCAGCAGCTTGGATGGGTGGAAAGATGAAAAACTGTTTTTT. It encodes CASSLDGWKDEKLFF.

V usage is TRBV11-2 and J usage is TRBJ1-1, with D uncertain. This CDR3 region has 15 residues. Trimming removed 1 base at V and 6 bases at J, with 15 bases between. Per germline, CDR1 SGHAT and CDR2 FQNNGV. The CDR3 nucleotides are TGTGCCAGCAGCTTAGGCTGGAAGTTATGGTCTGAAGCTTTCTTT. Protein: CASSLGWKLWSEAFF.

The chain recombines TRBV28 with TRBJ2-7; 13 bases match TRBD2. With V trimmed by 8 bases and J by 3 bases, 4 bases remained unmatched. Germline loops: CDR1 MDHEN, CDR2 SYDVKM. The CDR3 is 14 residues long. CDR3 in amino acids: CASQGLAGSYEQYF. The CDR3 bases are TGTGCCAGCCAGGGACTAGCGGGAAGCTACGAGCAGTACTTC.

The chain recombines TRBV6-6 with TRBJ1-2; 10 bases align to TRBD1. Per germline, CDR1 MNHNY and CDR2 SVGAGI (reference sequence). The CDR3 length is 14 residues. V lost 6 bases to trimming and J lost 5 bases; unmatched junction nucleotides: 6. The CDR3: CASSRTGGGYGYTF. In nucleotides, the CDR3 is TGTGCCAGCAGCCGGACAGGGGGAGGTTATGGCTACACCTTC.

The V call is TRBV19, the J call TRBJ1-5; D is unclear. V was pared by 7 bases and J by 0 bases, with 4 bases between. CDR1 is LNHDA and CDR2 is SQIVND in the germline V gene (reference sequence). The CDR3 is 12 residues long. In DNA form, the CDR3 reads TGTGCCAGTATGTATAGCAATCAGCCCCAGCATTTT. Its translation: CASMYSNQPQHF.

The genes are TRBV19 and TRBJ2-1; TRBD1 aligns across 9 bases. CDR3 length: 14 amino acids. Germline CDR1 and CDR2: LNHDA and SQIVND (reference sequence). Losses at the gene ends were 5 bases for V and 3 bases for J; bases not matched to a gene: 2. Written as DNA, the CDR3 is TGTGCCAGTAGTCGGGACAGGGACTACAATGAGCAGTTCTTC. This gives the protein CASSRDRDYNEQFF.

The chain uses TRBV7-2 and TRBJ2-7; D may be TRBD2 (6 bases). The CDR3 is 15 amino acids. V was shortened by 1 base and J by 3 bases, with 13 bases between the two germline ends. The germline gives CDR1 SGHTA, CDR2 FQGNSA. DNA for the CDR3: TGTGCCAGCAGCTTAGGGGGGTTGCGGGACTACGAGCAGTACTTC. Its translation: CASSLGGLRDYEQYF.